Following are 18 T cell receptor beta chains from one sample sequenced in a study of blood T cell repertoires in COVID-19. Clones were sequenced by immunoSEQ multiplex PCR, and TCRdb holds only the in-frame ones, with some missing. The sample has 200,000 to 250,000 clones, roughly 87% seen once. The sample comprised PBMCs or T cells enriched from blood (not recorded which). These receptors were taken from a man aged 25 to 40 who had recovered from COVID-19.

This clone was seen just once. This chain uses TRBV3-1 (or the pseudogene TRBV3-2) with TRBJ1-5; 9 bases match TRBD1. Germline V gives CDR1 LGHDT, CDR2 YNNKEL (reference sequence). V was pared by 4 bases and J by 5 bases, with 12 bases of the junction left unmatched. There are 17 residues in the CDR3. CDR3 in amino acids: CASSPTRPGTGYQPQHF. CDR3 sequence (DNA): TGTGCCAGCAGCCCAACTAGACCCGGGACAGGGTATCAGCCCCAGCATTTT.

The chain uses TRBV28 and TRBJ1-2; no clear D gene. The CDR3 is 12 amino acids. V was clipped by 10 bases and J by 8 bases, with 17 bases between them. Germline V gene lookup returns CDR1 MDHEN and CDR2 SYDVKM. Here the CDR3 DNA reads TGTGCCACCGGGGATATATATTCGGGCTACACCTTC. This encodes CATGDIYSGYTF.

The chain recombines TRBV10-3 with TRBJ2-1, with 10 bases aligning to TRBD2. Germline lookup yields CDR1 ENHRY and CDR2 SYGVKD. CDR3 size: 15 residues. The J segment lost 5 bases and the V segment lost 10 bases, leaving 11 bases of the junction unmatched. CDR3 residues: CATYTPGLANNEQFF. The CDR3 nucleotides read TGTGCCACCTACACCCCGGGACTAGCGAACAATGAGCAGTTCTTC.

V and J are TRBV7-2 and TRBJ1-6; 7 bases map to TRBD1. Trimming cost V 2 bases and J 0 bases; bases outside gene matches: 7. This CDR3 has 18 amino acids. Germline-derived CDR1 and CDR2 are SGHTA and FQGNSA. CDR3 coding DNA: TGTGCCAGCAGCTTATCCGGGACAGCAAGCTCCTATAATTCACCCCTCCACTTT. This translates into CASSLSGTASSYNSPLHF.

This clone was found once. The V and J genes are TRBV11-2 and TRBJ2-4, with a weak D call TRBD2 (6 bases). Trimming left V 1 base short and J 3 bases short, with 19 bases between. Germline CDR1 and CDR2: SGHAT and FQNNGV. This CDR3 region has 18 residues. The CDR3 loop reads CASSLGQLAAGNKNIQYF. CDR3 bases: TGTGCCAGCAGCTTAGGCCAACTAGCCGCGGGGAACAAAAACATTCAGTACTTC.

The CDR3 loop is CASSLVTGTNTGELFF. The CDR3 DNA reads as TGTGCCAGCAGCTTAGTTACAGGAACGAACACCGGGGAGCTGTTTTTT. The chain combines TRBV5-6 with TRBJ2-2, with a possible D match to TRBD1 (5 bases). The CDR3 extends over 16 amino acids. CDR1 is SGHDT, CDR2 YYEEEE, per germline. Trimming pared 2 bases from V and 0 bases from J, leaving 11 bases between.

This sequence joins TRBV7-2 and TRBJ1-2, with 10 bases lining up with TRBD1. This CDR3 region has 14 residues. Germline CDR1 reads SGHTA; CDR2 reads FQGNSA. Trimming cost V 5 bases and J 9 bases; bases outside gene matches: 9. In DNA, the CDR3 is TGTGCCAGCAGCCCAGACGGGACAGGGGTACGCTACACCTTC. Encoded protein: CASSPDGTGVRYTF.

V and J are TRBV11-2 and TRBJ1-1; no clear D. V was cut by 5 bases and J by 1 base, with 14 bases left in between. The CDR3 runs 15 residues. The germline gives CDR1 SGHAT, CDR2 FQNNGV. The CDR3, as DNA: TGTGCCAGCAGCCCACCGGGATGGGGGAACACTGAAGCTTTCTTT. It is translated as CASSPPGWGNTEAFF.

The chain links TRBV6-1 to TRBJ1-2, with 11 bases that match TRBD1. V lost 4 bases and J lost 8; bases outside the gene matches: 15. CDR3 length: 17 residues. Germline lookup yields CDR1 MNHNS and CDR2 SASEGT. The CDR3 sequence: CASSGVRTGGSIRGYTF. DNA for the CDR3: TGTGCCAGCAGTGGGGTGAGGACAGGGGGCTCTATTCGCGGCTACACCTTC.

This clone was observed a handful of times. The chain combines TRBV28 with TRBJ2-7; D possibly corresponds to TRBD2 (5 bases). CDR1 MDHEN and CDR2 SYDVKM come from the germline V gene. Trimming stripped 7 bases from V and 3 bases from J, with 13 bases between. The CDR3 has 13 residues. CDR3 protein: CASTSEAIYEQYF. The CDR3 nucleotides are TGTGCCAGCACCTCGGAGGCCATCTACGAGCAGTACTTC.

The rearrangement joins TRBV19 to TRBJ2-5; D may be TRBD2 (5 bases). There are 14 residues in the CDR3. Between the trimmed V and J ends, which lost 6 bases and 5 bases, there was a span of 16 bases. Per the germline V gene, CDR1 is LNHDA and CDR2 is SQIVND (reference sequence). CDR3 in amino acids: CASSPMGAGETQYF. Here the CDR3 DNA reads TGTGCCAGTAGCCCCATGGGTGCGGGCGAGACCCAGTACTTC.

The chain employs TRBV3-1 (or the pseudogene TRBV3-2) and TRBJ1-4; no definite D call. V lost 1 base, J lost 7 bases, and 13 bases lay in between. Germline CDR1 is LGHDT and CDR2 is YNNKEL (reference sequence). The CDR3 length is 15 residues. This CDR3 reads CASSQGDTPLEKLFF. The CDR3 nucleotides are TGTGCCAGCAGCCAAGGAGATACCCCTCTTGAAAAACTGTTTTTT.

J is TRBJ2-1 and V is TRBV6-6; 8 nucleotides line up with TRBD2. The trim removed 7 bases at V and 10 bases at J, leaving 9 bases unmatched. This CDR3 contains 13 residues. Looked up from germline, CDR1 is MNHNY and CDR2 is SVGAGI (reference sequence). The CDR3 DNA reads TGTGCCAGCACAGCGGGAGTCCGCCGGGAGCAGTTCTTC. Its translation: CASTAGVRREQFF.

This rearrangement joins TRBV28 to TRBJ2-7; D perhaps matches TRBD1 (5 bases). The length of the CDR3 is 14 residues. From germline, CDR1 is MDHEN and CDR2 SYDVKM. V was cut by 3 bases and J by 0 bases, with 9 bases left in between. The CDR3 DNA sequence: TGTGCCAGCAGTTTCGCAGGGATCTCCTACGAGCAGTACTTC. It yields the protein CASSFAGISYEQYF.

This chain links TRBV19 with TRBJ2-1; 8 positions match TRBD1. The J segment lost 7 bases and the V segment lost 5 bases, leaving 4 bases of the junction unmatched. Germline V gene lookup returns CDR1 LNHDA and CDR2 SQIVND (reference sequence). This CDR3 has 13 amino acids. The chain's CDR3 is CASSYRGRNEQFF. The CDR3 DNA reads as TGTGCCAGTAGTTACAGGGGGAGGAATGAGCAGTTCTTC.

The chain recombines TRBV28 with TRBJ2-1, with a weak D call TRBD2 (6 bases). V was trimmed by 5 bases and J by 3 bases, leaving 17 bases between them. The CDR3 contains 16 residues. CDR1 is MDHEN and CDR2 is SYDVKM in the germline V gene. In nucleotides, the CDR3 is TGTGCCAGCAGTCAGGCGACTAGTACGTTCTACAATGAGCAGTTCTTC. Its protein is CASSQATSTFYNEQFF. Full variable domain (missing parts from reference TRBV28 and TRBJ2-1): DVKVTQSSRYLVKRTGEKVFLECVQDMDHENMFWYRQDPGLGLRLIYFSYDVKMKEKGDIPEGYSVSREKKERFSLILESASTNQTSMYLCASSQATSTFYNEQFFGPGTRLTVL.

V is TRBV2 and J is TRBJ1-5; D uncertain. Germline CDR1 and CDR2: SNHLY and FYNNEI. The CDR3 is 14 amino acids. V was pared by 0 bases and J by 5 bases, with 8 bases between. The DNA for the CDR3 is TGTGCCAGCAGTGAAGCGCGTGTGGATCAGCCCCAGCATTTT. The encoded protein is CASSEARVDQPQHF. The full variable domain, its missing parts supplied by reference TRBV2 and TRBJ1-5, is EPEVTQTPSHQVTQMGQEVILRCVPISNHLYFYWYRQILGQKVEFLVSFYNNEISEKSEIFDDQFSVERPDGSNFTLKIRSTKLEDSAMYFCASSEARVDQPQHFGDGTRLSIL.

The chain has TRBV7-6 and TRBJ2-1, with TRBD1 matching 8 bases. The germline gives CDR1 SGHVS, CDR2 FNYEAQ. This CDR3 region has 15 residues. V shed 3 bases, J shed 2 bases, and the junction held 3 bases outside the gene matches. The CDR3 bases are TGTGCCAGCAGCTTGGTACAGGGGGCCTACAATGAGCAGTTCTTC. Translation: CASSLVQGAYNEQFF.